Described below is a single T cell receptor beta chain sequence and its context. Antigen specificity is unknown. The entry originates in a study of radiotherapy plus CTLA-4 blockade in lung cancer. On the study more broadly: Among enrolled patients, 15% to 20% responded and about 30% achieved disease control.

Assay: immunoSEQ multiplex PCR; the TCRdb copy retains only in-frame clones and omits some. This table holds 100,000 to 150,000 clones, 75% to 80% found once. General study findings and limits: Subsequent to radiotherapy plus ipilimumab, tumor-derived TCR clones underwent expansion in blood.

Enrolled patients, whose metastatic non-small-cell lung cancer was chemo-refractory, received focal radiation plus CTLA-4 blockade with ipilimumab. The CDR3 is made up of 16 amino acids. V lost 2 bases and J lost 8; bases outside the gene matches: 11. CDR1 and CDR2 from the germline V gene are SGHRS and YFSETQ. The source of this sequence is a human donor with non-small cell lung cancer who had a partial response to radiotherapy plus ipilimumab. The chain combines TRBV5-1 with TRBJ2-4; 9 bases align to TRBD1. This sample comprised peripheral blood, obtained from a patient treated with radiotherapy plus ipilimumab. The CDR3 DNA is TGCGCCAGCAGCTTCGACCCTTCACAGGGGGCCGACATTCAGTACTTC. The encoded protein is CASSFDPSQGADIQYF.